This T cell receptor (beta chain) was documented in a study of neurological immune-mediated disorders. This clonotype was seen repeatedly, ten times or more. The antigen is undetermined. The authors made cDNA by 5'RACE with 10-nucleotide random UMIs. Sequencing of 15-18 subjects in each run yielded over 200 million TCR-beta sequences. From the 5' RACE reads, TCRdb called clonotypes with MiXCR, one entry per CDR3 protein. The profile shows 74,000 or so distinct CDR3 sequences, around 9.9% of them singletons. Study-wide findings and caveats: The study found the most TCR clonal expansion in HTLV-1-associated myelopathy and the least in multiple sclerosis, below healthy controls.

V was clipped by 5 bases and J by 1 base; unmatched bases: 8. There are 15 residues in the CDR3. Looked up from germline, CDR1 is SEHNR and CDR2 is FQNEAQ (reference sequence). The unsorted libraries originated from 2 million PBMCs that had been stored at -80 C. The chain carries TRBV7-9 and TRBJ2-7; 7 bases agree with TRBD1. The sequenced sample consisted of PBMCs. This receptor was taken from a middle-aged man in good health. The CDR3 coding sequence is TGTGCCAGCAGCCGACGCGAGGACAGGTCCTACGAGCAGTACTTC. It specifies CASSRREDRSYEQYF.